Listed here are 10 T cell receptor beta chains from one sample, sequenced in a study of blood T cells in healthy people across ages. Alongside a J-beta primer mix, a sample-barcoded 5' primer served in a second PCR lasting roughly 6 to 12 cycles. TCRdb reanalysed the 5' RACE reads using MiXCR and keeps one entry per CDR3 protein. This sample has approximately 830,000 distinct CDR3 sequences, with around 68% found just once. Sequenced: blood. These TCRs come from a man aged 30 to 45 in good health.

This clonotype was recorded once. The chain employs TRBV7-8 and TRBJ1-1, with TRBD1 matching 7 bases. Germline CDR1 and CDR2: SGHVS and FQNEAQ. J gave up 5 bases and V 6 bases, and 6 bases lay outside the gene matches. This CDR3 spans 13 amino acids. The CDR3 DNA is TGTGCCAGCAGTTCCGGGACAGAGACTGAAGCTTTCTTT. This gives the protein CASSSGTETEAFF.

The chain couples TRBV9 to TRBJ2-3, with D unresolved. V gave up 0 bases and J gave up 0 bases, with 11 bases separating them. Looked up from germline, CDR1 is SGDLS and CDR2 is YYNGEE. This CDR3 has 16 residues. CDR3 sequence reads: CASSVAIQSSTDTQYF. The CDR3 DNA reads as TGTGCCAGCAGCGTAGCTATTCAGTCTAGCACAGATACGCAGTATTTT.

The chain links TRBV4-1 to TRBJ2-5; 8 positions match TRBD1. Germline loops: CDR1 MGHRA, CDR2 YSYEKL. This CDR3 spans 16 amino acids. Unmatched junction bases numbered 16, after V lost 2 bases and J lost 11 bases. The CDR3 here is CASSQLHRTGNNEQYF. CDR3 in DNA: TGCGCCAGCAGCCAACTTCACAGGACAGGGAACAATGAGCAGTACTTC.

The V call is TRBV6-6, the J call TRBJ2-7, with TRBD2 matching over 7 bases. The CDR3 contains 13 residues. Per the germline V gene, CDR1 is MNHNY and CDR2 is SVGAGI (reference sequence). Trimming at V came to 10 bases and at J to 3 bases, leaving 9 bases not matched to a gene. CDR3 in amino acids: CATRRDYYYEQYF. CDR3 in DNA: TGTGCCACCAGAAGGGACTATTACTACGAGCAGTACTTC.

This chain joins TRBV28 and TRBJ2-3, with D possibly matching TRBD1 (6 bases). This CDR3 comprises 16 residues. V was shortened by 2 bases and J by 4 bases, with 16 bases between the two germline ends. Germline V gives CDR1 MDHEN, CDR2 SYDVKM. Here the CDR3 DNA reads TGTGCCAGCAGTTTACCACAGGGTAGGGCCCCAGATACGCAGTATTTT. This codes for CASSLPQGRAPDTQYF. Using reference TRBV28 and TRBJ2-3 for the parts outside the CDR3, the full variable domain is DVKVTQSSRYLVKRTGEKVFLECVQDMDHENMFWYRQDPGLGLRLIYFSYDVKMKEKGDIPEGYSVSREKKERFSLILESASTNQTSMYLCASSLPQGRAPDTQYFGPGTRLTVL.

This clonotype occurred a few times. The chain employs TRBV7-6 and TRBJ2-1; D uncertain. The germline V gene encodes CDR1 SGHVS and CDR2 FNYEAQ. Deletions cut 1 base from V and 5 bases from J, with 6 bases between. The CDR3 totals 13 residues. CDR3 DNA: TGTGCCAGCAGCTTAGAGCCTAACAATGAGCAGTTCTTC. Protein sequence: CASSLEPNNEQFF.

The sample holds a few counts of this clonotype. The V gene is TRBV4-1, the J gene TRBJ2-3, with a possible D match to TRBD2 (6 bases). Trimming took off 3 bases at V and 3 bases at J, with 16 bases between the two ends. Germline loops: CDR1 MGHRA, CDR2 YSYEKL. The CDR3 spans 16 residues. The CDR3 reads CASSQVRDSATDTQYF. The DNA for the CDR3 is TGCGCCAGCAGCCAGGTTCGGGACTCTGCGACAGATACGCAGTATTTT.

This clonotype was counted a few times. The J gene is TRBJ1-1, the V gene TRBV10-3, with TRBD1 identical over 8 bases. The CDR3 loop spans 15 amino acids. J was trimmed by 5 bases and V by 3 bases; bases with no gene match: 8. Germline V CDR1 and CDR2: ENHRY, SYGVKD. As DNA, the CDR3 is TGTGCCATCAGTGACCGGCCAGGGGGCGAAACTGAAGCTTTCTTT. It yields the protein CAISDRPGGETEAFF.

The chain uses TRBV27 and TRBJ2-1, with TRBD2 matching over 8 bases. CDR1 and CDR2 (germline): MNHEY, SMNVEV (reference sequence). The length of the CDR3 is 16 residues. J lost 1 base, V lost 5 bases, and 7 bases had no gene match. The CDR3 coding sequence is TGTGCCAGCAGTATCGGGAGGGAGGGGTCCTACAATGAGCAGTTCTTC. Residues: CASSIGREGSYNEQFF.

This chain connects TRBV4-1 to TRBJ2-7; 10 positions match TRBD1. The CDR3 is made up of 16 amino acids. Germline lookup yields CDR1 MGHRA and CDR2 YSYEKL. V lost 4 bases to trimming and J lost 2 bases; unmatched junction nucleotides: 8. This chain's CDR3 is CASSRTRDRGTYEQYF. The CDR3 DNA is TGCGCCAGCAGCCGGACCCGGGACAGGGGAACCTACGAGCAGTACTTC.